This is a list of T cell receptor beta chains from one sample in a study of post-analysis software for immune sequencing data. TCRdb re-called the PCR reads with MiXCR, one entry per CDR3 protein. The sample holds hundreds of thousands of distinct CDR3 sequences, roughly 30% seen once. Sequenced sample: blood. These receptors were collected from a girl between 5 and 17 years old with multiple sclerosis. Each CDR3 is given with its conserved first and last residue. The order of the fields is V gene, D gene, J gene, clone size, CDR3 DNA, CDR3 protein. A D gene is named only where the DNA matches it firmly. The size field is filled for only some rows; it gives once, few, many or a size class.

TRBV29-1	-	TRBJ2-7	-	TGCAGCGGGGGGGGCAGGATCTCCGAGCAGTACTTC	CSGGGRISEQYF
TRBV5-1	TRBD1	TRBJ1-4	few	TGCGCCAGCAGCGGGTCCGGGACAGGGAACGGTGAAAAACTGTTTTTT	CASSGSGTGNGEKLFF
TRBV12-3/TRBV12-4	-	TRBJ1-1	-	TGTGCCAGCAGCCCGGTCAGGGGAAACACTGAAGCTTTCTTT	CASSPVRGNTEAFF
TRBV20-1	-	TRBJ1-2	-	TGCAATGCTAGAGGTGGTGCCAGGGGACCTAACTATGGCTACACCTTC	CNARGGARGPNYGYTF
TRBV12-3/TRBV12-4	TRBD1	TRBJ2-5	-	TGTGCCAGCAGTTTTCAGGGGGTCTCCTACAATGAGCAGTACTTC	CASSFQGVSYNEQYF
TRBV7-6	-	TRBJ2-3	-	TGTGCCAGAAGCTTAGCATCCGAACCCTCCCAGTATTTT	CARSLASEPSQYF
TRBV27	-	TRBJ1-5	-	TGTGCCAGTGATCGGGCGGGTAGCAATCAGCCCCAGCATTTT	CASDRAGSNQPQHF
TRBV7-9	TRBD1	TRBJ2-3	few	TGTGCCAGCAGCCAGGGACAGGGGCTCACAGATACGCAGTATTTT	CASSQGQGLTDTQYF
TRBV7-8	TRBD2	TRBJ2-7	few	TGTGCCAGCAGCGGGAGGGGAGTTAACTACGAGCAGTACTTC	CASSGRGVNYEQYF
TRBV20-1	TRBD1	TRBJ2-3	-	TGCAGTGCTAGCCGGACAGGGATTAGCACAGATACGCAGTATTTT	CSASRTGISTDTQYF
TRBV29-1	-	TRBJ2-3	-	TGCAGCGCTGGGCGGGACGCCGGAGATACGCAGTATTTT	CSAGRDAGDTQYF
TRBV29-1	-	TRBJ2-5	-	TGCAGCGGAACGACAGTGCCACAAGAGACCCAGTACTTC	CSGTTVPQETQYF
TRBV7-9	-	TRBJ1-1	few	TGTGCCAGCAGCTTCCGGGACACGAAGGGCACTGAAGCTTTCTTT	CASSFRDTKGTEAFF
TRBV7-2	TRBD1	TRBJ2-5	-	TGTGCCAGCAGCTTAGATTTCGCCAGGGGGCAAGTTCGGGGCAATGAGCAGTACTTC	CASSLDFARGQVRGNEQYF
TRBV7-2	-	TRBJ2-1	-	TGTGCCAGCAGCTTAGTTGCGGTTGGGAGTGAGCAGTTCTTC	CASSLVAVGSEQFF
TRBV11-2	-	TRBJ2-3	few	TGTGCCAGCAGACGGGGGACAGCTAGCACAGATACGCAGTATTTT	CASRRGTASTDTQYF
TRBV6-5	-	TRBJ1-1	-	TGTGCCAGCAGTTACTCGCAGGAGAACACTGAAGCTTTCTTT	CASSYSQENTEAFF
TRBV9	TRBD2	TRBJ2-6	-	TGTGCCAGCAGCGTAGAACTAGCGGGATTGGCTGGGGCCAACGTCCTGACTTTC	CASSVELAGLAGANVLTF
TRBV29-1	-	TRBJ1-2	-	TGCAGCGTTGCGGGGGGGCTTACCTATGGCTACACCTTC	CSVAGGLTYGYTF
TRBV20-1	-	TRBJ2-1	once	TGCAGTGCTAGAGTGCAGGGGACCTCCTACAATGAGCCGTTCTTC	CSARVQGTSYNEPFF
TRBV20-1	-	TRBJ2-6	few	TGCAGTGCCCGACGGAAATCTGGGGCCAACGTCCTGACTTTC	CSARRKSGANVLTF
TRBV15	-	TRBJ2-5	-	TGTGCCACCAGCAGAGATCAGTGGGAGACCCAGTACTTC	CATSRDQWETQYF
TRBV6-1	TRBD2	TRBJ2-3	once	TGTGCCAGCAGTGACCCCGGGAGCGGGGCAGATACGCAGTATTTT	CASSDPGSGADTQYF
TRBV7-2	-	TRBJ2-7	few	TGTGCCAGCAGCTTATGGGCGGGCTACGAGCAGTACTTC	CASSLWAGYEQYF
TRBV28	-	TRBJ1-2	few	TGTGCCAGCAGTTTATGGGCGGGCAGGAGGAATGGCTACACCTTC	CASSLWAGRRNGYTF
TRBV18	-	TRBJ2-1	few	TGTGCCAGCTCACCAGTATTAACAACCTACAATGAGCAGTTCTTC	CASSPVLTTYNEQFF
TRBV20-1	-	TRBJ1-2	-	TGCAGTGCTAATGAGGGGAACTATGGCTACACCTTC	CSANEGNYGYTF
TRBV29-1	TRBD1	TRBJ2-5	-	TGCAGCGCCCTAAAGACAGGGTCGCGAGAGACCCAGTACTTC	CSALKTGSRETQYF
TRBV2	TRBD2	TRBJ2-1	-	TGTGCCAGCAGCTCTAGCGGGGGGGACAATGAGCAGTTCTTC	CASSSSGGDNEQFF
TRBV12-3/TRBV12-4	-	TRBJ2-3	-	TGTGCCAGCAGTAAAGCCGGGGGTACGCAGTATTTT	CASSKAGGTQYF
TRBV7-2	-	TRBJ2-3	-	TGTGCCAGCAGCCGCGTGACAGCAAGAAGCACAGATACGCAGTATTTT	CASSRVTARSTDTQYF